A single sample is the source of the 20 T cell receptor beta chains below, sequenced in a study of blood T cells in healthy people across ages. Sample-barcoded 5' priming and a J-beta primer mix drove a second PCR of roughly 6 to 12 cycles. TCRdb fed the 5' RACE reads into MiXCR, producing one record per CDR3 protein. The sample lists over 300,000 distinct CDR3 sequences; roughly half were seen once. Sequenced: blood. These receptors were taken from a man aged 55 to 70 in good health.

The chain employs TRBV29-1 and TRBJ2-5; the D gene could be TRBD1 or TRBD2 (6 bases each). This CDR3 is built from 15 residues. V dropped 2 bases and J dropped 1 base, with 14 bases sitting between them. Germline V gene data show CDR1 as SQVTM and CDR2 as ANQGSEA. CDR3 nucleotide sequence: TGCAGCGTTGAACCCTACGGGGGCCTCCAAGAGACCCAGTACTTC. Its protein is CSVEPYGGLQETQYF.

CDR3: CAASKNSLYGYTF. The CDR3 nucleotides read TGTGCCGCAAGCAAAAATTCACTTTATGGCTACACCTTC. This chain uses TRBV28 with TRBJ1-2; no definite D call. This CDR3 is 13 amino acids long. V was clipped by 11 bases and J by 5 bases, with 18 bases between them. Germline CDR1 MDHEN, CDR2 SYDVKM.

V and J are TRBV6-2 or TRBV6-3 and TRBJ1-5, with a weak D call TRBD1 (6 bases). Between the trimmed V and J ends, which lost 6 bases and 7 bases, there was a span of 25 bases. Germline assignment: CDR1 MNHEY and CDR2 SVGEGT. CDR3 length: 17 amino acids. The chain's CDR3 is CASSRPLQGPGGQPQHF. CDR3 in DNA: TGTGCCAGCAGCCGGCCCCTACAGGGTCCGGGTGGGCAGCCCCAGCATTTT.

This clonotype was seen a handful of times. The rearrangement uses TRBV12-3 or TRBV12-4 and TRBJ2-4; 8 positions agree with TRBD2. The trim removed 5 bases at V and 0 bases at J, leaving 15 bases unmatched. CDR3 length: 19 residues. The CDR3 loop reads CASSIWGTRKTLAKNIQYF. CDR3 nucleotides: TGTGCCAGCAGTATATGGGGGACTAGAAAAACCCTAGCCAAAAACATTCAGTACTTC.

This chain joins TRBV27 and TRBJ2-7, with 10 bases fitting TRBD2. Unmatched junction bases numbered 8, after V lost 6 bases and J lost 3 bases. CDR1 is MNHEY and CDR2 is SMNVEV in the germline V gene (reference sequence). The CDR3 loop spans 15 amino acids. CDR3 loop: CASSSLLAGRYEQYF. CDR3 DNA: TGTGCCAGCAGCTCCCTACTAGCGGGGCGCTACGAGCAGTACTTC.

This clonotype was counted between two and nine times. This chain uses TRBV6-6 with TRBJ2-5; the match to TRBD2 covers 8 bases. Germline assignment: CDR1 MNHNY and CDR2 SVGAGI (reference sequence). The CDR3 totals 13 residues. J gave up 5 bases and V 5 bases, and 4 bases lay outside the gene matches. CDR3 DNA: TGTGCCAGCAGTAGCGGGGGTCGGGAGACCCAGTACTTC. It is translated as CASSSGGRETQYF.

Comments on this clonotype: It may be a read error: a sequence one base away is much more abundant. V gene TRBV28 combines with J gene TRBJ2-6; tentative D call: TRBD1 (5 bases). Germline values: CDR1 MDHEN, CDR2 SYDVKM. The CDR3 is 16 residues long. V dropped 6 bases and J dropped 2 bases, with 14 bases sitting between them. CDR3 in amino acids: CASRTVGAAGANVLTF. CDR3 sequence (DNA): TGTGCCAGCAGGACAGTGGGCGCAGCTGGGGCCAACGTCCTGACTTTC.

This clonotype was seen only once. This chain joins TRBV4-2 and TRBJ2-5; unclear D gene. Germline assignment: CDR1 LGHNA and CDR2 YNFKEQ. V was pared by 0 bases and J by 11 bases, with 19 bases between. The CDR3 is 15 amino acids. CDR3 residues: CASSQERASINTQYF. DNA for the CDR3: TGTGCCAGCAGCCAAGAAAGGGCCAGTATAAACACTCAGTACTTC.

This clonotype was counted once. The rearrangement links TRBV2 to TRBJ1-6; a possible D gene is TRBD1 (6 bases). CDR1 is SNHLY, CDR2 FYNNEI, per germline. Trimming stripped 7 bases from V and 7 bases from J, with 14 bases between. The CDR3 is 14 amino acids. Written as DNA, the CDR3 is TGTGCCAGCACCATCAGGGGCCTCAATTCACCCCTCCACTTT. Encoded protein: CASTIRGLNSPLHF.

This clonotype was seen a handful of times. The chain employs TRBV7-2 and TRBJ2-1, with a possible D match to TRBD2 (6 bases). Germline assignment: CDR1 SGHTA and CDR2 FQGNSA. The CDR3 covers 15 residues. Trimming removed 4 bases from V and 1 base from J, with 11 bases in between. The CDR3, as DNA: TGTGCCAGCAGCTCCGGGAGAGGGTCCTACAATGAGCAGTTCTTC. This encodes CASSSGRGSYNEQFF. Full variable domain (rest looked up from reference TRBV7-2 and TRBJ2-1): GAGVSQSPSNKVTEKGKDVELRCDPISGHTALYWYRQSLGQGLEFLIYFQGNSAPDKSGLPSDRFSAERTGGSVSTLTIQRTQQEDSAVYLCASSSGRGSYNEQFFGPGTRLTVL.

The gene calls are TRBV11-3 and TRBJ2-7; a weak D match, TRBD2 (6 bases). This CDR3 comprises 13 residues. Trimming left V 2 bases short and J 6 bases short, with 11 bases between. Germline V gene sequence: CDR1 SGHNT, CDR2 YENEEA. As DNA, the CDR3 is TGTGCCAGCAGCTTAAAATTCGGGGGCGAGCAGTACTTC. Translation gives CASSLKFGGEQYF.

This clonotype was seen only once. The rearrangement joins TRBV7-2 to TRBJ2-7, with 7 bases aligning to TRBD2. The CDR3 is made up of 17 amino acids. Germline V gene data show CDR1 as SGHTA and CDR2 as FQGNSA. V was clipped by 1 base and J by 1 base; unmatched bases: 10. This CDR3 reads CASSLGGGTALSYEQYF. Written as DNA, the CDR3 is TGTGCCAGCAGCTTAGGGGGGGGGACTGCCCTATCCTACGAGCAGTACTTC.

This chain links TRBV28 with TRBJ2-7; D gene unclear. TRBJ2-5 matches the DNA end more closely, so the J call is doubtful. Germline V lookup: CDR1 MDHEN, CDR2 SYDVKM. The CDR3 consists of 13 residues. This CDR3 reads CASSKPPRETQYF. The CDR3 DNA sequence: TGTGCCAGCAGTAAACCTCCAAGAGAGACCCAGTACTTC.

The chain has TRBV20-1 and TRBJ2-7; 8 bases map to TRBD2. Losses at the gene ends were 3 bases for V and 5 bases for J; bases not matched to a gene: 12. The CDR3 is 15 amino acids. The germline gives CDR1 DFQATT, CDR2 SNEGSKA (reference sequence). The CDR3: CSASSSGSIGDEQYF. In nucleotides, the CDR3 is TGCAGTGCTAGTTCAAGCGGGAGCATTGGAGACGAGCAGTACTTC.

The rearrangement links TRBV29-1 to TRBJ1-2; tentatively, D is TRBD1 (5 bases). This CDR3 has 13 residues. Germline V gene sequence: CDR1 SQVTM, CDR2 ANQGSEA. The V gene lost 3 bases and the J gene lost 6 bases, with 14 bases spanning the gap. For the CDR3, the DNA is TGCAGCGTTGAGCCAGGGTTTTACAATGGCTACACCTTC. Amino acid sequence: CSVEPGFYNGYTF. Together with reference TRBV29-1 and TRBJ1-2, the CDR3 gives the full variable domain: SAVISQKPSRDICQRGTSLTIQCQVDSQVTMMFWYRQQPGQSLTLIATANQGSEATYESGFVIDKFPISRPNLTFSTLTVSNMSPEDSSIYLCSVEPGFYNGYTFGSGTRLTVV.

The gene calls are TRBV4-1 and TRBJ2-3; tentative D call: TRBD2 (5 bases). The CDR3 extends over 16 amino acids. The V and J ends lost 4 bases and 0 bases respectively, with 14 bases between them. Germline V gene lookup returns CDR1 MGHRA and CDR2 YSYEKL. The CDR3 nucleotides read TGCGCCAGCAGCCTGGGAGTGGCGGAGAGCACAGATACGCAGTATTTT. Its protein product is CASSLGVAESTDTQYF.

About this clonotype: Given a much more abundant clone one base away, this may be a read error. The CDR3 coding sequence is TGTGCCACCAGCAGGCAGGTAGGGGAAGAGACCCAGTACTTC. This sequence encodes CATSRQVGEETQYF. The chain carries TRBV15 and TRBJ2-5, with D possibly matching TRBD1 (5 bases). The V and J ends lost 3 bases and 3 bases respectively, with 11 bases between them. Germline loops: CDR1 LNHNV, CDR2 YYDKDF (reference sequence). This CDR3 comprises 14 residues.

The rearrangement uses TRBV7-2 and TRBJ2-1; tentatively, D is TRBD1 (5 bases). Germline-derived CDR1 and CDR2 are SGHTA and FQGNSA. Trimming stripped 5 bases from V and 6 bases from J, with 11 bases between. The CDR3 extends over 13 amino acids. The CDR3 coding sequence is TGTGCCAGCAGCCGACAGCGCCCCAATGAGCAGTTCTTC. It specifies CASSRQRPNEQFF.

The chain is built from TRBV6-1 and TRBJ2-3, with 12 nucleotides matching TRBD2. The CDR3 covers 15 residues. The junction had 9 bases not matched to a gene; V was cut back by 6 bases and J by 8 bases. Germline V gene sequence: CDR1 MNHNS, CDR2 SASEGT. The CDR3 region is CASSPTASGGGTQYF. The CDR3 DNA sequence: TGTGCCAGCAGCCCCACTGCTAGCGGGGGGGGTACGCAGTATTTT.

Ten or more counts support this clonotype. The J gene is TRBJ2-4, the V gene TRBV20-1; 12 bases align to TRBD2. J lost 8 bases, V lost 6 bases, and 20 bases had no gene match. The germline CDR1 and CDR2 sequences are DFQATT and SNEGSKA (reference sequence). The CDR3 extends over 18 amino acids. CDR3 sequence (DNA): TGCAGTGCCGCGACCCGGGGACTGACTAGCGGGAGTCTAGACATTCAGTACTTC. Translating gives CSAATRGLTSGSLDIQYF.